The table lists the clone carrying this T cell receptor (beta chain) with a few counts. Its specificity is not known. As part of sample collection, lesional scalp punch biopsies and peripheral blood were taken from alopecia areata patients. This specimen belongs to a study of CD8+ T cells in alopecia areata. Findings and caveats of the study: Clonality in lesional scalp, especially alopecia totalis/universalis, exceeded that of normal scalp.

Germline loops: CDR1 GTSNPN, CDR2 SVGIG (reference sequence). Trimming removed 2 bases from V and 9 bases from J, with 11 bases in between. The CDR3 runs to 12 residues. Sequencing relied on a cDNA template that was reverse transcribed from extracted RNA. Clones were read by immunoSEQ multiplex PCR, and TCRdb kept only the in-frame ones, dropping some. The sample contains 200,000 to 250,000 clones, 50% to 65% of which appear only once. The receptor comes from a human donor with alopecia areata. The V and J genes are TRBV30 and TRBJ2-1; possible D gene TRBD2, 6 bases. This material consisted of CD4+ T cells sorted from blood, taken at week 0. The DNA for the CDR3 is TGTGCCTGGAGTCTACTCGGGGGTGAGCAGTTCTTC. Residues: CAWSLLGGEQFF.